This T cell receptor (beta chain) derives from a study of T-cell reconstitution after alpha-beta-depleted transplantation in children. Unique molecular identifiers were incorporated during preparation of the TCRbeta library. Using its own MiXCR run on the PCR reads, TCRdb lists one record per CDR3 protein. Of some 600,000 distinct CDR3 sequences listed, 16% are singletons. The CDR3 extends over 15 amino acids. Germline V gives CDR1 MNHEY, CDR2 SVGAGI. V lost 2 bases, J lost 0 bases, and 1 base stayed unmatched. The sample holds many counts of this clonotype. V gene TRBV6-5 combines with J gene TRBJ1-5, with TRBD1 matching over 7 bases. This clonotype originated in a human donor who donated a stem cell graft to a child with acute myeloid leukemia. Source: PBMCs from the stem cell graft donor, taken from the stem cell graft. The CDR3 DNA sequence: TGTGCCAGCAGTTACGGACAGGATAGCAATCAGCCCCAGCATTTT. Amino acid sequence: CASSYGQDSNQPQHF.